Following are 14 T cell receptor beta chains from one sample sequenced in a study of early stage breast cancer tumors. The data were produced by immunoSEQ multiplex PCR, yet TCRdb's version contains in-frame clones alone and is incomplete. The sample lists about 51,000 clones; 78% were seen once. Sequenced material: blood. These receptors were collected from a person aged 35-55 years with breast cancer.

J is TRBJ2-5 and V is TRBV6-6; a possible D gene is TRBD2 (5 bases). Trimming removed 6 bases at V and 7 bases at J, with 15 bases between. The germline gives CDR1 MNHNY, CDR2 SVGAGI (reference sequence). CDR3 length: 13 amino acids. The CDR3 DNA is TGTGCCAGCAGACTAGATCCTTTTGGGACCCAGTACTTC. Its translation is CASRLDPFGTQYF.

The chain carries TRBV18 and TRBJ2-5; 7 positions agree with TRBD2. CDR3 length: 16 residues. V was pared by 0 bases and J by 1 base, with 5 bases of the junction left unmatched. CDR1 is KGHSH, CDR2 LQKENI, per germline. CDR3 sequence: CASSPPAGAPQETQYF. DNA of the CDR3: TGTGCCAGCTCACCACCGGCGGGAGCTCCCCAAGAGACCCAGTACTTC.

The chain uses TRBV5-6 and TRBJ2-5; D is perhaps TRBD2 (5 bases). This CDR3 region has 13 residues. V gave up 5 bases and J gave up 2 bases, with 10 bases separating them. The germline gives CDR1 SGHDT, CDR2 YYEEEE. This chain's CDR3 is CASSRTGQETQYF. In DNA form, the CDR3 reads TGTGCCAGCAGTCGAACGGGGCAAGAGACCCAGTACTTC.

The V gene is TRBV19, the J gene TRBJ2-2; the D is unclear. The CDR3 covers 17 residues. Trimming removed 3 bases from V and 0 bases from J, with 14 bases in between. In germline, CDR1 is LNHDA, CDR2 SQIVND (reference sequence). Here the CDR3 DNA reads TGTGCCAGTAGTATGTCGCGGCCCCCCGCGAACACCGGGGAGCTGTTTTTT. This translates into CASSMSRPPANTGELFF.

This clone was detected only a few times. V gene TRBV19 combines with J gene TRBJ1-1; 9 bases line up with TRBD1. The CDR3 has 14 residues. Germline V CDR1 and CDR2: LNHDA, SQIVND (reference sequence). After removal of 5 bases from V and 1 base from J, the junction contained 2 bases not matched to a gene. CDR3 nucleotides: TGTGCCAGTAGTCGGGACAGGGCGAACACTGAAGCTTTCTTT. The encoded protein is CASSRDRANTEAFF.

This chain uses TRBV5-6 with TRBJ1-2; D gene uncertain. With 5 bases removed from V and 9 bases from J, the gap between germline ends came to 17 bases. This CDR3 is built from 13 residues. From germline, CDR1 is SGHDT and CDR2 YYEEEE. CDR3 sequence (DNA): TGTGCCAGCAGTAGACCTCCCCGGGGAAGCTACACCTTC. Translating gives CASSRPPRGSYTF.

The DNA of the CDR3 is TGTGCCAGCAGTGAAGCTGCAGGACAGGGAAACATTCAGTACTTC. Translation gives CASSEAAGQGNIQYF. The chain carries TRBV6-1 and TRBJ2-4, with 8 bases that match TRBD1. J was trimmed by 6 bases and V by 0 bases; bases with no gene match: 4. The germline V gene has CDR1 MNHNS and CDR2 SASEGT. This CDR3 comprises 15 residues.

This sequence joins TRBV2 and TRBJ1-5; D gene ambiguous. Trimming stripped 8 bases from V and 2 bases from J, with 25 bases between. Germline values: CDR1 SNHLY, CDR2 FYNNEI. The CDR3 runs to 18 residues. Written as DNA, the CDR3 is TGTGCCAGCCACTCTGACCAAGGACGGCGTTTGGGCAATCAGCCCCAGCATTTT. Encoded protein: CASHSDQGRRLGNQPQHF.

CDR3 in amino acids: CASSQGGGPSYNEQFF. In DNA, the CDR3 is TGTGCCAGCAGCCAAGGGGGCGGGCCCTCCTACAATGAGCAGTTCTTC. The genes are TRBV4-2 and TRBJ2-1; D tentatively reads TRBD1 or TRBD2 (5 bases each). The CDR3 covers 16 residues. CDR1 LGHNA and CDR2 YNFKEQ come from the germline V gene. V was pared by 1 base and J by 0 bases, with 10 bases between.

This clone has only a few counts. This rearrangement joins TRBV2 to TRBJ1-2; 8 bases are a match to TRBD1. Per the germline V gene, CDR1 is SNHLY and CDR2 is FYNNEI. V trimming: 6 bases; J trimming: 11 bases; junction bases outside the gene matches: 5. The CDR3 totals 11 residues. In DNA, the CDR3 is TGTGCCAGCAGAGCAGGGGGCGGTTACACCTTC. This translates into CASRAGGGYTF.

The chain couples TRBV9 to TRBJ2-7; TRBD2 matches at 10 bases. V was clipped by 2 bases and J by 3 bases; unmatched bases: 5. The CDR3 totals 15 residues. Germline V gives CDR1 SGDLS, CDR2 YYNGEE. The CDR3 region has the DNA TGTGCCAGCAGCGTTTCTAGCGGGAGCCACTACGAGCAGTACTTC. This encodes CASSVSSGSHYEQYF.

The CDR3: CASSQVPGDSEQYF. CDR3 DNA: TGCGCCAGCAGCCAAGTTCCGGGAGACAGCGAGCAGTACTTC. This chain joins TRBV4-1 and TRBJ2-7, with D possibly TRBD2 on 6 matching bases. V gave up 1 base and J gave up 6 bases, with 13 bases separating them. This CDR3 spans 14 amino acids. Germline CDR1 reads MGHRA; CDR2 reads YSYEKL.

The chain couples TRBV7-9 to TRBJ2-3, with a possible D match to TRBD1 (6 bases). Trimming pared 4 bases from V and 3 bases from J, leaving 23 bases between. Germline V CDR1 and CDR2: SEHNR, FQNEAQ (reference sequence). This CDR3 has 18 amino acids. The CDR3 DNA reads TGTGCCAGCAGCTCGATCAGGGGCGGACGGAGGAATACAGATACGCAGTATTTT. Translating it yields CASSSIRGGRRNTDTQYF.

This sequence joins TRBV7-8 and TRBJ1-2, with D tentatively TRBD1 (5 bases). Germline CDR1 reads SGHVS; CDR2 reads FQNEAQ. V lost 1 base, J lost 2 bases, and 8 bases lay in between. The CDR3 has 14 amino acids. CDR3 sequence reads: CASSLGRQNYGYTF. As DNA, the CDR3 is TGTGCCAGCAGCTTAGGTAGACAGAACTATGGCTACACCTTC. The full variable domain, its missing parts supplied by reference TRBV7-8 and TRBJ1-2, is GAGVSQSPRYKVAKRGQDVALRCDPISGHVSLFWYQQALGQGPEFLTYFQNEAQLDKSGLPSDRFFAERPEGSVSTLKIQRTQQEDSAVYLCASSLGRQNYGYTFGSGTRLTVV.